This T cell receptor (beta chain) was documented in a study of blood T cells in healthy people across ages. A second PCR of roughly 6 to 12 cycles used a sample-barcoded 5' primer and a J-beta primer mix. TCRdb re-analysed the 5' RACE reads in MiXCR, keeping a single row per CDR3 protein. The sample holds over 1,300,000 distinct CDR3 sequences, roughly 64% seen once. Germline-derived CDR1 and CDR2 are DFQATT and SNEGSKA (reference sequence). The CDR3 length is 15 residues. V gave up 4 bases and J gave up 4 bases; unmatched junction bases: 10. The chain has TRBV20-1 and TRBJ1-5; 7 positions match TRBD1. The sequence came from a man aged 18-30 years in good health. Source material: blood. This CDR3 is CSAKTTGFGNQPQHF. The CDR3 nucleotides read TGCAGTGCTAAAACGACAGGGTTTGGGAATCAGCCCCAGCATTTT.